The source of this T cell receptor beta chain is a study of cytomegalovirus exposure and HLA in healthy donors. Whole-study results and caveats: An analysis that was carried out later associated fewer than 20,000 TCR beta sequences with HLA alleles at 0.05 false discovery rate.

Remarks on this clone: As yet, its antigen is unknown.

A multiplex PCR was run with 60 Vbeta primers and 13 Jbeta primers. Some clones are missing from TCRdb's copy, which holds only in-frame ones; the method was immunoSEQ multiplex PCR. The repertoire holds tens of thousands of clones, with 65% to 85% as singletons. Per the germline V gene, CDR1 is GTSNPN and CDR2 is SVGIG (reference sequence). The CDR3 has 12 amino acids. Trimming took 0 bases from V and 9 from J; bases not matched to a gene: 3. This receptor was identified in a girl aged 2-10 years in good health and CMV-seropositive. V and J are TRBV30 and TRBJ1-2; 8 positions match TRBD1. The source material was PBMCs. The CDR3 is CAWSVQGGSYTF. The CDR3 DNA reads TGTGCCTGGAGTGTACAGGGGGGAAGCTACACCTTC.